This TCR beta chain was identified in a study of Graves' ophthalmopathy and Graves' hyperthyroidism. Study-level findings and limits: The majority of expanded thyroid clonotypes above 0.001 frequency also occurred in blood. Distinction of ophthalmopathy from stable hyperthyroidism by a 13-signature model reached approximately 88% sensitivity and more than 65% specificity.

Clinical symptoms, serum thyroxine, TRAb, thyroid ultrasound and orbital computed tomography were relied on for diagnosis. This clonotype has at least ten counts. Its antigen is not known. The CDR3 has 15 amino acids. V was pared by 3 bases and J by 4 bases, with 8 bases of the junction left unmatched. The TCR beta CDR3 regions underwent amplification from RNA transcripts. First-round RT-PCR employed HTBI primers, with a second-round multiplex PCR after it. TCRdb recomputed calls from the multiplex PCR reads with MiXCR, one row per CDR3 protein. Of 580,000 or so distinct CDR3 sequences in the sample, less than 40% are singletons; the top ten hold roughly 4.5%.

The chain employs TRBV12-3 or TRBV12-4 and TRBJ1-2, with 7 bases fitting TRBD1. This TCR was recovered from an adult man with Graves' hyperthyroidism. Sequenced material: peripheral blood or thyroid tissue (not recorded which). The CDR3 DNA reads as TGTGCCAGCAGTTTCGGGACAGTTGAGGGCTATGGCTACACCTTC. Its protein is CASSFGTVEGYGYTF.